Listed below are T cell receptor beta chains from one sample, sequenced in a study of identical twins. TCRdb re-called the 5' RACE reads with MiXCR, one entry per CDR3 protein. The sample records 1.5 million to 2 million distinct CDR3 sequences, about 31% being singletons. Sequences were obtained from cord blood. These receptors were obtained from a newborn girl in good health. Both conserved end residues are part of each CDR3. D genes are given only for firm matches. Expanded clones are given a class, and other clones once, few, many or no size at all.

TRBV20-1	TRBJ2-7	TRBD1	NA	TGCAGTGCTAGTGGGACAGTCACCTACGAGCAGTACTTC	CSASGTVTYEQYF
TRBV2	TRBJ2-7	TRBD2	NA	TGTGCCAGCAAAAGGGGAGGGACCTACGAGCAGTACTTC	CASKRGGTYEQYF
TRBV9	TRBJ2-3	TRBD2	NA	TGTGCCAGCAGCTCCCCCACCATCGGGGGGGCTAGAGATACGCAGTATTTT	CASSSPTIGGARDTQYF
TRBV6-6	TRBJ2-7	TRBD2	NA	TGTGCCAGCGTAGCGGGAGGCTACGAGCAGTACTTC	CASVAGGYEQYF
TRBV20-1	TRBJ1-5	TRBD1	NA	TGCAGTGCTCTATCGACAGGGGCCCTTCGGAGCAATCAGCCCCAGCATTTT	CSALSTGALRSNQPQHF
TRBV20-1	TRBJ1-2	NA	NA	TGCAGTGCTAGAGCCGGGGCAGGGAACTATGGCTACACCTTC	CSARAGAGNYGYTF
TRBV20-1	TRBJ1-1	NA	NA	TGCAGTGCTAGAAACCCAGATCGCACTGAAGCTTTCTTT	CSARNPDRTEAFF
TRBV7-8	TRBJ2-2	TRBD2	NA	TGTGCCAGCAGCGTAAAGCGGGAGGACGGCACCGGGGAGCTGTTTTTT	CASSVKREDGTGELFF
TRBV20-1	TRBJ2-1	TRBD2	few	TGCAGTGCTAGAGATCCGGGGACTAGCGGGGCCTACAATGAGCAGTTCTTC	CSARDPGTSGAYNEQFF
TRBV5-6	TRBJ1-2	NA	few	TGTGCCAGCAGCTTGCCAGGGGACGATGGCTACACCTTC	CASSLPGDDGYTF
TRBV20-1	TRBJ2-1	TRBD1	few	TGCAGTGCTAGAGGCCACAGGGGGGTCAACAATGAGCAGTTCTTC	CSARGHRGVNNEQFF
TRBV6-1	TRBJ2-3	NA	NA	TGTGCCAGCAGTGACGGGACCCGATACAATACAGATACGCAGTATTTT	CASSDGTRYNTDTQYF
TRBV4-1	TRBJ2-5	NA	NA	TGCGCCAGCAGCCAAGTCGGCAGGCCGAATGAGCAGTACTTC	CASSQVGRPNEQYF
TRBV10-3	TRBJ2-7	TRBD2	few	TGTGCCATCAGTGAGCCTCCGGGACTAGCGTTTCGCTACAATGAGCAGTACTTC	CAISEPPGLAFRYNEQYF
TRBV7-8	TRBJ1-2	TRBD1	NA	TGTGCCAGCAGCTACCGGACAGGCGATGGCTACACCTTC	CASSYRTGDGYTF
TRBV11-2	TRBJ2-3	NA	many	TGTGCCAGCAGCACAAGGACGGGCGCTAGCACAGATACGCAGTATTTT	CASSTRTGASTDTQYF
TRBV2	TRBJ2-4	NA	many	TGTGCCAGCAGCTCTAAAAACATTCAGTACTTC	CASSSKNIQYF
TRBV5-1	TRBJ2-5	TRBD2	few	TGCGCCAGCAGCTTGGGTGCGGGACTAGAGACGAATGAGCAGTACTTC	CASSLGAGLETNEQYF
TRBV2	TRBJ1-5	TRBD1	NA	TGTGCCAGCAGTGAATGGGCCGACAGGGCTGTACCCCAGCATTTT	CASSEWADRAVPQHF
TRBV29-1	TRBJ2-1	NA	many	TGCAGCGTTGAGGGGGGGCTAGACTCCTACAATGAGCAGTTCTTC	CSVEGGLDSYNEQFF
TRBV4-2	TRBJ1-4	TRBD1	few	TGTGCCAGCAGCCAACGGACAGGGGGAACCAATGAAAAACTGTTTTTT	CASSQRTGGTNEKLFF
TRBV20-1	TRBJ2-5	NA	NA	TGCAGTGCTAGAATACATCCTAAAGAGACCCAGTACTTC	CSARIHPKETQYF
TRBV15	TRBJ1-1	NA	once	TGTGCCACCAGCAGAGGCCGCGAAGCTTTCTTT	CATSRGREAFF
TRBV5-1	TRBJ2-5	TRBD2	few	TGCGCCAGCAGGTGGACTAGCGGGACGGATGAGCAGTACTTC	CASRWTSGTDEQYF
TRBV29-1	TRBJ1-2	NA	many	TGCAGCGTTGGCCCAGAAGCCTTCTATGGCTACACCTTC	CSVGPEAFYGYTF
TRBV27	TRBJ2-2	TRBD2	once	TGTGCCAGCAGTTACCTAGCGGAGCTGAACACCGGGGAGCTGTTTTTT	CASSYLAELNTGELFF
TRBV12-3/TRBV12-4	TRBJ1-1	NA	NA	TGTGCCAGCGACCGTAGGGTTAACACTGAAGCTTTCTTT	CASDRRVNTEAFF
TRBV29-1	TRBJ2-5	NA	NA	TGCAGTTATCGCGAGGGGCTGCAAGAGACCCAGTACTTC	CSYREGLQETQYF
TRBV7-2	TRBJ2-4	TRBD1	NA	TGTGCCAGCAGCAGCGGACAGGTCTTCTACGACCAGTACTTC	CASSSGQVFYDQYF
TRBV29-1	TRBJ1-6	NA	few	TGCAGCGTTGAAGATCAGAAGGGGGCACCCCTCCACTTT	CSVEDQKGAPLHF
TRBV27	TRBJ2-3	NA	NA	TGTGCCAGCAGCCCAATACGACTAGGAGAGACAGATACGCAGTATTTT	CASSPIRLGETDTQYF
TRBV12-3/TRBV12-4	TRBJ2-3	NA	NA	NA	CASSSSYGRAAGSTDTQYF
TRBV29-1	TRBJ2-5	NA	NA	TGCAGCGTGAGGACAGGGAGGGGTGAGCAGTACTTC	CSVRTGRGEQYF
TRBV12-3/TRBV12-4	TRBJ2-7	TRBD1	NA	TGTGCCAGCAGTTTAGCACAGGGGCTACCTAACGAGCAGTACTTC	CASSLAQGLPNEQYF
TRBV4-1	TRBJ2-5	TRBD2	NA	TGCGCCAGCAGTTCTAGCGGGGGAGTGGTGACCCAGTACTTC	CASSSSGGVVTQYF
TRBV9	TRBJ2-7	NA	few	TGTGCCAGCAGCGTAGAGATCGGCGGGTACGAGCAGTACTTC	CASSVEIGGYEQYF
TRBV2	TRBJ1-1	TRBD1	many	TGTGCCAGCAGCGACAGGGTGAACACTGAAGCTTTCTTT	CASSDRVNTEAFF
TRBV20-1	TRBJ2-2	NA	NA	TGCAGTGCTAGGGGCCGGATGAGTACCGGGGAGCTGTTTTTT	CSARGRMSTGELFF